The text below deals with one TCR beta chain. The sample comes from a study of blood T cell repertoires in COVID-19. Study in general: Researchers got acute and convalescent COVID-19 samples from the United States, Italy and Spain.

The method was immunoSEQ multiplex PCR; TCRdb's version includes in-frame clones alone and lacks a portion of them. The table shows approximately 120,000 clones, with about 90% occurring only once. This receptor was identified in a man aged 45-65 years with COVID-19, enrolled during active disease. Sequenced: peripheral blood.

This CDR3 reads CASRFSGTGLFSYEQYF. DNA of the CDR3: TGCGCCAGCAGATTCTCCGGGACAGGCCTTTTCTCCTACGAGCAGTACTTC. V and J are TRBV5-1 and TRBJ2-7; 8 bases agree with TRBD1. Germline CDR1 reads SGHRS; CDR2 reads YFSETQ. This CDR3 is built from 17 residues. V was clipped by 5 bases and J by 0 bases; unmatched bases: 13.